This T cell receptor beta chain was identified in a study of T cells in Graves' hyperthyroidism and ophthalmopathy (dated by TCRdb to about 2019). Looking at the study overall: Peripheral blood was sampled at the time of initial diagnosis, prior to any treatment. TCR V-J signatures able to tell the groups apart were searched for in a discovery cohort of about a hundred patients, of whom over 40 had Graves' ophthalmopathy and roughly 59 had stable Graves' hyperthyroidism. Prospective prediction of ophthalmopathy was tested in an independent validation cohort of under 20 hyperthyroidism patients and 15 to 17 patients who later progressed to ophthalmopathy. The 100 discovery patients were randomly split 7:3 into training and test sets. In addition, the study compared T-cell repertoires in thyroid tissue and in blood from six Graves' hyperthyroidism patients. Following sampling, methimazole starting at 30 mg daily was given to hyperthyroidism patients, and high-dose intravenous methylprednisolone was given to ophthalmopathy patients. The paper reports TCR Vbeta CDR3 sequencing of fewer than 150 peripheral blood samples: approximately 41 ophthalmopathy, some 80 hyperthyroidism and approximately 17 progressor patients. What the work shows at the level of the full study, not this receptor alone: During validation, the model predicted progression to ophthalmopathy a median of approximately 7 months ahead of onset, with roughly 65% sensitivity and around 72% specificity. Blood samples also contained most of the expanded thyroid clonotypes (frequency above 0.001), which suggests that blood repertoires may reflect thyroid immune responses. A model built on a 13 V-J signature distinguished ophthalmopathy from stable hyperthyroidism, reaching about 89% sensitivity and around 82% specificity in cross-validation and 80%/75% in testing. Sample size was not statistically predetermined, and blinding of investigators to group allocation was not performed.

The TCR beta CDR3 regions were amplified from the RNA transcripts. A first-round RT-PCR of the TCR CDR3 used the HTBI primer set with the Qiagen OneStep RT-PCR kit. Libraries were constructed in a second round of multiplex PCR, after which size selection and purification were performed. Libraries were sequenced paired-end with 100 bp reads on an Illumina HiSeq2000. The original methods were these. SOAPnuke was used to process the raw data, throwing out any read that contained adapters or uncalled bases, had a mean Phred below 15, or lacked an exact constant-primer or identifier match. High-quality paired reads were merged using COPE v1.2.5, and each unique nucleotide sequence was defined as a clonotype. MiTCR v1.1 was used to align the clonotypes against IMGT TRBV, TRBD and TRBJ reference segments. Analysis was restricted to V-J combinations with a frequency above 0.0001, which covered roughly 99% of repertoires. The TCS score was defined as the ratio of F50 (clonal expansion) to E x V (chaos), calculated using BLOSUM62-based TCRdist between CDR3 peptides within each V-J. Welch's t-statistics and random forest reduced 500 to 550 V-J features to about 13, which were used in a naive Bayes classifier (R e1071). TCRdb itself trimmed the public reads at Q25 with fastp, ran MiXCR and retained productive beta chains. Here each entry gathers all rows of one CDR3 protein and keeps the most common genes and DNA. V and J calls and clone size were set by TCRdb, not the authors. The sample table records about 600,000 distinct CDR3 sequences; around 14% of these occur just once. The top ten clones comprise 7.1% of the sample.

In the ophthalmopathy patients, disease was moderately to severely active, with a Clinical Activity Score of 3 or more, a NOSPECS grade of 4 or more, and a duration of less than 3 months. Exclusion was applied to patients with uncontrolled infections, other autoimmune diseases, pregnancy or lactation. Clinical symptoms, serum thyroxine and TRAb, thyroid ultrasound, and orbital computed tomography formed the basis for the diagnoses. PBMCs were separated from roughly 10 ml of fresh peripheral blood using Ficoll-Paque density gradient centrifugation. Trizol reagent was used to extract total RNA, and RNA quality was then checked on an Agilent 2100 Bioanalyzer. This clonotype was picked up a small number of times. Its antigen is not yet known. Base qualities are not recorded, but no much larger clone differs from it by a single base. CDR1 and CDR2 are read off the germline V gene (reference sequence) as SEHNR and FQNEAQ. V drops 1 base and J drops 11 bases, leaving 13 bases in between. From cysteine to phenylalanine, the CDR3 is 13 amino acids long. Kept here is only the CDR3 DNA, which spans 39 bases and is read in frame from base 1.

This clonotype originated in a young woman with Graves' ophthalmopathy. The rearrangement joined TRBV7-9 to TRBJ2-3, with no D gene named confidently. Specimen: blood. The CDR3 reads CASSLGGRVEQYF. DNA sequence: TGTGCCAGCAGCTTAGGTGGACGAGTCGAGCAGTATTTT.